This T cell receptor beta chain was captured by sequencing in a study of blood T cell repertoires in COVID-19. Across the whole study: Acute and convalescent COVID-19 specimens originated in the United States, Italy and Spain.

CDR1 is SGHNT, CDR2 YENEEA, per germline. V was shortened by 5 bases and J by 7 bases, with 15 bases between the two germline ends. The CDR3 is made up of 13 amino acids. TCRdb's copy holds only in-frame clones and misses some; the assay was immunoSEQ multiplex PCR. The data contain roughly 85,000 clones, roughly 90% of them singletons. The rearrangement links TRBV11-3 to TRBJ2-7, with D perhaps TRBD2 (6 bases). The sample consisted of peripheral blood. The TCR originated in a man aged 45-65 years with active or convalescent COVID-19. The CDR3 here is CASSQGPGREQYF. In nucleotides, the CDR3 is TGTGCCAGCAGCCAAGGACCAGGGAGGGAGCAGTACTTC.